This T cell receptor beta chain came from a study of blood T cells in healthy people across ages (dated by TCRdb to 2014 to 2015). With respect to the entire study: In model experiments, template switching captured roughly one uniquely barcoded TCR beta cDNA molecule for every two T cells. Age-related changes in TCR beta repertoire diversity were measured in the study by deep sequencing normalized with unique cDNA molecular identifiers. The donors were split into four age groups: young (average about 15 years), middle-aged (39), aged (around 67) and long-lived (roughly 86). To avoid experimental bias, donors of different ages were distributed randomly across sequencing lanes. Two additional independent replicas of 1 million unique cDNA reads from the same blood draw were analyzed for two donors (one aged 18 to 30 and one aged 80 or older).

The roughly 39 donors, aged about 6 to 95 years, were systemically healthy Caucasian individuals from Russia. Around 10 milliliters of peripheral blood were collected from each donor into EDTA-treated Vacutainer tubes. Ficoll-Paque density-gradient centrifugation was used to isolate PBMCs, with at least 7 million per sample. Total RNA, at least 6 micrograms per sample, was extracted from PBMCs with Trizol reagent. For every donor, flow cytometry on a PBMC aliquot measured the percentage of naive CD45RAhigh/CD27high T cells. Library creation used 5' RACE. The sequencing machine was an Illumina HiSeq 2500. A second roughly 7 to 12 cycle PCR used a sample-barcoded 5' primer and a J-beta primer mix. A template-switch 5' adaptor carrying 12 random nucleotides introduced a unique molecular identifier onto each TCR beta cDNA molecule. Each sample yielded at least 2.5 million CDR3-containing paired-end reads. The Mint cDNA synthesis kit, primed by a TRBC-specific oligonucleotide, was used to synthesize first-strand cDNA from all RNA. Following uracil-DNA glycosylase treatment, all cDNA underwent a first 18-cycle PCR with the universal primers M1SS and BC2_uni_R. Per the source publication's procedure: For normalization, 1 million high-quality reads, each with a distinct molecular identifier, were randomly selected from each sample. Reads with shared molecular identifiers were discarded instead of being binned into consensus sequences. CDR3 identification, clonotype clustering and error correction used MiTCR with a Q25 quality threshold and the strictest error-elimination algorithm. Lower-bound total TCR beta diversity was estimated with a nonparametric unseen species model using Euler transformation. TCRdb redid the processing of the public reads, applying fastp at Q25 and MiXCR, and retained in-frame beta chains. Rows with one shared CDR3 protein collapse into an entry with the most common genes and DNA. The V and J calls shown here were made by TCRdb, not taken from the authors' results. This sample gives hundreds of thousands of distinct CDR3 sequences in total; 22% of them show up just once. Roughly a fifth of the sample is taken by the ten largest.

Remarks on this clonotype: What this receptor recognizes is not known. Nothing much larger sits one base from this clone, and base qualities are not available.

The full study reports these points: Estimates of total diversity based on one million sequenced T cells were considered lower bounds and underestimates. A strong correlation was found between observed TCR beta diversity and the percentage of naive T cells measured by flow cytometry. Because donor CMV infection status was unknown, age-related changes in expanded clonotypes were potentially confounded. Compared with the aged group, the long-lived group had more naive CD4+ T cells, fewer expanded clones and increased TCR diversity, a pattern suggesting age selection. Observed TCR beta diversity per million T cells fell roughly linearly with age, and a significant reduction was already apparent by age approximately 40. Since profiling was done on bulk unsorted PBMCs, naive and antigen-experienced compartments could not be conclusively compared.

Inclusive of the bounding cysteine and phenylalanine, the CDR3 is 15 residues long. Only the CDR3 DNA stays, 45 bases, in frame from base 1. At the junction V is shortened by 6 bases and J by 4 bases; bases outside the gene matches: 9. The CDR1 and CDR2 encoded by the germline V gene (reference sequence) are WNHNN and SYGVQD. This TCR was sampled from a man in his sixties or seventies in good health. Sequenced input: blood. This sequence uses TRBV10-1 and TRBJ2-3, with TRBD2 identical over 8 junction bases. The bases read TGCGCCAGCAGCGGGACTAGTAGTGGGGCAGATACGCAGTATTTT. Its translation is CASSGTSSGADTQYF.